The sequence of this T cell receptor beta chain was determined in a study of blood T cell repertoires in COVID-19. In the authors' methods: Researchers report that nucleated cell counts were estimated from reference gene primer amplification. Measured with immunoSEQ multiplex PCR; TCRdb has only the in-frame clones, and not every one. V, J and clone size reflect that table, while D and trimming were determined from the DNA. The sample holds about 140,000 clones, around 86% seen once. Germline values: CDR1 LGHDT, CDR2 YNNKEL (reference sequence). The ends were cut back, 0 bases at V and 5 bases at J, with 14 bases in the middle. The CDR3 is 15 amino acids.

The chain recombines TRBV3-1 (or the pseudogene TRBV3-2) with TRBJ2-7; D might be TRBD1 (7 bases). The sequencing sample was made of peripheral blood. This receptor was obtained from a human donor in a cohort sampled during active COVID-19. The CDR3 DNA reads TGTGCCAGCAGCCAAGAGGGCAGGGGGGAGGACGAGCAGTACTTC. The encoded protein is CASSQEGRGEDEQYF.